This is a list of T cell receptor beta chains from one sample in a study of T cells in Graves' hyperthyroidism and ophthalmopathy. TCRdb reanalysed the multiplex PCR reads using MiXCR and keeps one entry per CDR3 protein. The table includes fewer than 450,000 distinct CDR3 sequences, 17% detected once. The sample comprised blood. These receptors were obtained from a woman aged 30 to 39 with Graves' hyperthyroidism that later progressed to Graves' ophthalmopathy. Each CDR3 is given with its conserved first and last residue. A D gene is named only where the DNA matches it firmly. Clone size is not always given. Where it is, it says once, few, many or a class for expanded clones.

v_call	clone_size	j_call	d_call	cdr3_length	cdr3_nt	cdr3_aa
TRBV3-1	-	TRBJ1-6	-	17	TGTGCCAGCAGCCAGGGGCAGGCGATAAACCGAATTTCACCCCTCCACTTT	CASSQGQAINRISPLHF
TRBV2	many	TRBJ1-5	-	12	TGTGCCAGCAGGGGTAGCAATCAGCCCCAGCATTTT	CASRGSNQPQHF
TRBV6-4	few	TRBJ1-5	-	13	TGTGCCAGCAGTGCCGACACCAATCAGCCCCAGCATTTT	CASSADTNQPQHF
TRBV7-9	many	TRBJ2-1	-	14	TGTGCCAGCAGCTTTCATTTTGGGGCCAATGAGCAGTTCTTC	CASSFHFGANEQFF
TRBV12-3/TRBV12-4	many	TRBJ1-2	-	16	TGTGCCAGCACCAGGGGTCAGGGGAAGACATTCTATGGCTACACCTTC	CASTRGQGKTFYGYTF
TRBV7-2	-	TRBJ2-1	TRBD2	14	TGTGCCAGCAGCTTACCCGGGGGGAGGAATGAGCAGTTCTTC	CASSLPGGRNEQFF
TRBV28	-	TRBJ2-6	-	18	TGTGCCAGCAGTTTTTGGGGCGGGGGCGGGTCTGGGGCCAACGTCCTGACTTTC	CASSFWGGGGSGANVLTF
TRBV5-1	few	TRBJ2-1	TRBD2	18	TGCGCCAGCAGCTTGGCCGGTCCACTAGCGGGGGGGCTAAATGAGCAGTTCTTC	CASSLAGPLAGGLNEQFF
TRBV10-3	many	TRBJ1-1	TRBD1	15	TGTGCCATCAGTGAGGGACAGGTTTTCGGCACTGAAGCTTTCTTT	CAISEGQVFGTEAFF
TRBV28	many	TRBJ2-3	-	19	TGTGCCAGCAGCCGAGCCCCCCCGTACAGGAGACTTAGCACAGATACGCAGTATTTT	CASSRAPPYRRLSTDTQYF
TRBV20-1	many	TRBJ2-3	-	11	TGCAGTGCTAGATTCGGCGATACGCAGTATTTT	CSARFGDTQYF
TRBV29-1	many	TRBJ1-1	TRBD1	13	TGCAGCGTTGTGGGACAGCAGAACACTGAAGCTTTCTTT	CSVVGQQNTEAFF
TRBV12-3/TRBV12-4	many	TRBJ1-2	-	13	TGTGCCAGCAGTTTGGGTAGTAAAGGTGGCTACACCTTC	CASSLGSKGGYTF
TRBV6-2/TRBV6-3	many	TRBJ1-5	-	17	TGTGCCAGCGGGAAGCCCCGGGACGGGCGGTCTCCCCAGCCCCAGCATTTT	CASGKPRDGRSPQPQHF
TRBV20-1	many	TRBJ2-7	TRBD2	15	TGCAGTGCTAGAGAGGGCGGGGGGCCGTCCTACGAGCAGTACTTC	CSAREGGGPSYEQYF
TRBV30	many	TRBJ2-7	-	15	TGTGCCTGGAGTGTTTTAGGCGGTGGGCCCCACGAGCAGTACTTC	CAWSVLGGGPHEQYF
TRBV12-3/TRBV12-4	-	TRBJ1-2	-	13	TGTGCCAGCAGTTTGGGTGGGCAGGTGACGCCGTCCTTC	CASSLGGQVTPSF
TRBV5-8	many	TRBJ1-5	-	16	TGTGCCAGCAGCTCGTTTGTGGTTGCAAGCAATCAGCCCCAGCATTTT	CASSSFVVASNQPQHF
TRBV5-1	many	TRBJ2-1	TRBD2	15	TGCGCCAGCTCCTTAGCGGGGTCCTCAGGGAATGAGCAGTTCTTC	CASSLAGSSGNEQFF
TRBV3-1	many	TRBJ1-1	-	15	TGTGCCAGCAGCCCTACCCTAGCGACGAACACTGAAGCTTTCTTT	CASSPTLATNTEAFF
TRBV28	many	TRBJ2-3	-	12	TGTGCCAGCAGTTTGCCCACAGATACGCAGTATTTT	CASSLPTDTQYF
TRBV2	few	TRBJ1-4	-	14	TGTGCCAGCAGGCAGACCGCCTCTAATGAAAAACTGTTTTTT	CASRQTASNEKLFF